This T cell receptor beta chain originates from a study of cytomegalovirus exposure and HLA in healthy donors. Study results and limitations: Only CMV serostatus was available as immune exposure information. Overall, around 150 TCR beta chains were annotated as cytomegalovirus-associated.

A multiplex PCR was run with 60 Vbeta primers and 13 Jbeta primers. Sequencing was performed with immunoSEQ multiplex PCR; in TCRdb, only in-frame clones are kept and a portion is missing. The data contain about 74,000 clones, 72% of them singletons. About this clone: Its target is unknown.

The V gene lost 4 bases and the J gene lost 7 bases, with 16 bases spanning the gap. This CDR3 is built from 13 residues. Germline V gives CDR1 GTSNPN, CDR2 SVGIG (reference sequence). Sequencing was performed on PBMCs. The sequence derives from a woman aged 40 to 55 in good health and CMV-seropositive. This chain connects TRBV30 to TRBJ1-2; D remains unclear. CDR3 in DNA: TGTGCCTGGAAGGCCCCGGGGTGGGGTGGCTACACCTTC. This encodes CAWKAPGWGGYTF.